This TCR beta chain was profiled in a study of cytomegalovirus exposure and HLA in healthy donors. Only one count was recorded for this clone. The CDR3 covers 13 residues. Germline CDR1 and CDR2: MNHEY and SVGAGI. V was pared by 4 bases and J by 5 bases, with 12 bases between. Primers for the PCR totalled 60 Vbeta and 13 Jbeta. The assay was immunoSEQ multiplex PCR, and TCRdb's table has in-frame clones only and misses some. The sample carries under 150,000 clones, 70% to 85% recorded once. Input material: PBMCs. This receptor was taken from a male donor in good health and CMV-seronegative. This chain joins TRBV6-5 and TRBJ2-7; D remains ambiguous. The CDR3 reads CASSWSFRDEQYF. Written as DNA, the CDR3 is TGTGCCAGCAGTTGGTCCTTCCGGGACGAGCAGTACTTC.